What follows are 7 T cell receptor beta chains derived from one specimen sequenced in a study of CD4 T cells in relation to SARS-CoV-2 and coronaviruses. Repertoires were generated with immunoSEQ multiplex PCR, while TCRdb's copy carries only in-frame clones and drops some. This sample has tens of thousands of clones, with more than 75% found just once. Their cognate antigens are unknown. The sample taken for sequencing was memory CD4+ T cells from PBMCs, cultured in vitro. These receptors came from an adult with COVID-19.

Written as DNA, the CDR3 is TGTGCCAGTACCAAGGGGGACAGGGGAGGTCCGAGAACCTTC. Translated: CASTKGDRGGPRTF. The chain combines TRBV19 with TRBJ1-2; 10 positions agree with TRBD1. V lost 7 bases and J lost 14; bases outside the gene matches: 16. The V gene's germline CDR1 is LNHDA and CDR2 SQIVND (reference sequence). The CDR3 loop spans 14 amino acids. The full variable domain, in which reference TRBV19 and TRBJ1-2 provide the parts outside the CDR3, is DGGITQSPKYLFRKEGQNVTLSCEQNLNHDAMYWYRQDPGQGLRLIYYSQIVNDFQKGDIAEGYSVSREKKESFPLTVTSAQKNPTAFYLCASTKGDRGGPRTFGSGTRLTVV.

The V call is TRBV10-1, the J call TRBJ2-1, with 7 bases identical to TRBD2. Per the germline V gene, CDR1 is WNHNN and CDR2 is SYGVQD (reference sequence). Unmatched junction bases numbered 2, after V lost 3 bases and J lost 0 bases. The CDR3 length is 15 residues. CDR3 residues: CASSEGGSSYNEQFF. In nucleotides, the CDR3 is TGCGCCAGCAGTGAAGGCGGGAGCTCCTACAATGAGCAGTTCTTC.

This clone was seen a handful of times. The chain links TRBV18 to TRBJ2-1; 11 bases match TRBD1. The CDR3 has 16 residues. CDR1 and CDR2 (germline): KGHSH, LQKENI. Trimming removed 6 bases from V and 5 bases from J; junction bases left unmatched: 9. CDR3 nucleotides: TGTGCCAGCTCTTTCTGGGACAGGGGGACTCACAATGAGCAGTTCTTC. Protein: CASSFWDRGTHNEQFF.

The rearrangement joins TRBV5-8 to TRBJ2-7, with D unclear. Between the trimmed V and J ends, which lost 4 bases and 4 bases, there was a span of 15 bases. The CDR3 has 14 residues. The V gene's germline CDR1 is SGHTS and CDR2 YDEGEE. CDR3: CASSLVGHDYEQYF. DNA of the CDR3: TGTGCCAGCAGCCTGGTAGGTCACGATTACGAGCAGTACTTC.

CDR3 nucleotide sequence: TGCGCCAGCAGCAATAGGGACAGACACTACGAGCAGTACTTC. It codes for CASSNRDRHYEQYF. The chain couples TRBV5-1 to TRBJ2-7, with 7 bases fitting TRBD1. The germline CDR1 and CDR2 sequences are SGHRS and YFSETQ. There are 14 residues in the CDR3. V shed 4 bases and J 3 bases; nucleotides not matched to a gene: 7.

This clone was picked up a small number of times. This chain uses TRBV18 with TRBJ1-1, with a possible D match to TRBD1 (5 bases). The CDR3 length is 14 residues. V dropped 3 bases and J dropped 3 bases, with 11 bases sitting between them. From germline, CDR1 is KGHSH and CDR2 LQKENI. CDR3 sequence: CASSPIGEHTEAFF. CDR3 in DNA: TGTGCCAGCTCACCCATAGGGGAACACACTGAAGCTTTCTTT. Looking up the rest from reference TRBV18 and TRBJ1-1 gives the full variable domain: NAGVMQNPRHLVRRRGQEARLRCSPMKGHSHVYWYRQLPEEGLKFMVYLQKENIIDESGMPKERFSAEFPKEGPSILRIQQVVRGDSAAYFCASSPIGEHTEAFFGQGTRLTVV.

In this sample, this clone turned up a few times. V usage is TRBV7-9 and J usage is TRBJ2-2; 8 nucleotides line up with TRBD1. The germline gives CDR1 SEHNR, CDR2 FQNEAQ (reference sequence). This CDR3 region has 16 residues. The V segment lost 5 bases and the J segment 7 bases; nucleotides outside the gene matches: 12. The CDR3, as DNA: TGTGCCAGCAGCCGAAGGACAGGGATAATGGGCGGGGAGCTGTTTTTT. This gives the protein CASSRRTGIMGGELFF.